This T cell receptor (beta chain) emerged from a study of blood T cell repertoires in COVID-19. For the study at large: T cells, B-cell-depleted T cells, or PBMCs supplied cDNA or gDNA.

Categorization into cohorts depended on clinical history that participants reported. The table came from immunoSEQ multiplex PCR; TCRdb's copy has only in-frame clones and leaves some out. The sample lists about 310,000 clones, roughly 86% occurring once. The germline CDR1 and CDR2 sequences are SGHTA and FQGNSA. This CDR3 is 14 amino acids long. Trimming at V came to 5 bases and at J to 5 bases, leaving 2 bases not matched to a gene. This sequence originates from a woman aged 25 to 45 who had recovered from COVID-19. The gene calls are TRBV7-2 and TRBJ1-4; 10 nucleotides line up with TRBD1. The sample comprised PBMCs or T cells enriched from blood (not recorded which). The CDR3 nucleotides read TGTGCCAGCAGCGCGGGACAGGGGAATGAAAAACTGTTTTTT. Amino acids: CASSAGQGNEKLFF.